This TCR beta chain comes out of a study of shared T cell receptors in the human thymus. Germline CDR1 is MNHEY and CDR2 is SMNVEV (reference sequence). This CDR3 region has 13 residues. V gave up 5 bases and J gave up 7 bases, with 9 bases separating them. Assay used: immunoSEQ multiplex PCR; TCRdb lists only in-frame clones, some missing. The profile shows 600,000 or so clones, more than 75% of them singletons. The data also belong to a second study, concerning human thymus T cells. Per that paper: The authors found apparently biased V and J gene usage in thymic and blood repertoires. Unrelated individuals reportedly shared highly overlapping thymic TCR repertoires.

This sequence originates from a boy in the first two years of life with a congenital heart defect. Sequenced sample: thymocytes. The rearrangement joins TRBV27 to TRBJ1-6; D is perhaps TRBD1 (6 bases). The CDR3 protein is CASSHGQNSPLHF. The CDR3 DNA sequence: TGTGCCAGCAGTCACGGACAGAATTCACCCCTCCACTTT.